This T cell receptor beta chain appears in the sequencing data of a study of blood T cell repertoires in COVID-19 (dated by TCRdb to the early 2020s). Regarding the complete study: The collaborator samples originated in the United States, Italy and Spain and spanned the acute and convalescent phases of COVID-19. The material from the prospective study consisted of cDNA or gDNA derived from T cells, B-cell-depleted T cells, or PBMCs. The dataset comprised deeply sampled blood TCRbeta repertoires from subjects exposed to, actively infected with, or recovered from COVID-19. The repertoires were released in a freely available public database meant as a resource for research on the immune response to SARS-CoV-2. Samples came from the ongoing ImmuneRACE study (first 160 participants) plus 1,254 subjects from 6 global collaborators. Sample metadata almost always included a de-identified subject ID, COVID-19 status, age in years and sex. Where available, HLA class I and class II types were taken from metadata supplied by the sample provider and were not determined by assay-based typing. Overall study outcomes, separate from this receptor: How much clinical and demographic metadata was included differed by source and by participant, and the metadata was provided uncurated.

About this clone: Its antigen remains unidentified. The record has no base qualities; no much larger clone is one base away.

A distance of 21 bases separates the germline ends of V and J, which lose 8 bases and 6 bases respectively. The CDR3 sequence holds 15 residues, the cysteine and phenylalanine included. Only CDR3 DNA remains: 45 bases, in frame from the first base. Via the germline V gene (reference sequence), CDR1 is SEHNR and CDR2 FQNEAQ. Enrolling through a virtual design, the prospective study's participants ranged in age from roughly 18 to 95 years and lived across 24 United States geographic areas. In the prospective study, participants were assigned to cohorts based on the clinical history participants reported in a screening survey and a study questionnaire. In the prospective study, whole blood, serum and a nasopharyngeal or oropharyngeal swab were collected from each participant by mobile phlebotomists. Over a roughly 2-month period, participants in the prospective study had the option of providing additional blood draws and questionnaires. Prospective study blood samples were shipped either frozen or at room temperature before DNA extraction.

TCRbeta CDR3 regions were amplified from genomic DNA using the immunoSEQ Assay, a bias-controlled multiplex PCR. The original methods were these. The number of nucleated cells in each sample was estimated by amplification of reference gene primers within the assay. To quantify the absolute abundance of each unique TCRbeta CDR3 rearrangement, sequence reads were collapsed and filtered. For each sample, productive Simpson clonality was calculated by taking the square root of Simpson's diversity index across productive rearrangements. Drawn from immuneACCESS, this table holds only the in-frame rearrangements with V and J called that TCRdb kept. Clones are partly lost; checked studies trace under half to an unresolved V gene and leave the rest unexplained. The V and J calls and the clone size are those of that table, but D and trimming were determined from the DNA. Counted in this sample were under 300,000 clones; approximately 89% of them appeared once. Clones ranked in the top ten supply roughly 2.3% of the sample.

This sequence uses TRBV7-9 and TRBJ2-3; TRBD2 might be the D gene, on 5 matching bases. The clonotype comes from a woman aged 40 to 50 with acute COVID-19. Material: PBMCs or T cells enriched from blood (not recorded which). The DNA sequence is given as TGTGCCAGCGCCACAAGGGAGAACCCGTCGGATACGCAGTATTTT. It is translated as CASATRENPSDTQYF.